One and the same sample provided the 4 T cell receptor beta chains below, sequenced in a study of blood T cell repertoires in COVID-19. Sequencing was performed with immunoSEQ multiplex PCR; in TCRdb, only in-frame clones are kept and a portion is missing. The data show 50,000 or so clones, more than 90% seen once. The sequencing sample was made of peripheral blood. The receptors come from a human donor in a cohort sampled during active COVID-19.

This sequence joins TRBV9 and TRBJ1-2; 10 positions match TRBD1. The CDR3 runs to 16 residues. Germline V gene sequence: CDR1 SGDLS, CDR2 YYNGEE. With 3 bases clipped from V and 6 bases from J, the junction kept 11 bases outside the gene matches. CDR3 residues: CASSASRQGAFDGYTF. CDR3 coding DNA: TGTGCCAGCAGCGCCTCAAGACAGGGGGCGTTTGATGGCTACACCTTC.

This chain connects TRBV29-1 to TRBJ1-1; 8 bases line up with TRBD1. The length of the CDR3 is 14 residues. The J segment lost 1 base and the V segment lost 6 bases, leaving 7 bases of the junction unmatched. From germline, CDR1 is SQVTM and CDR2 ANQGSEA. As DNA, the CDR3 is TGCAGCGTCCTCGAGGACAGGGCGAACACTGAAGCTTTCTTT. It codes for CSVLEDRANTEAFF.

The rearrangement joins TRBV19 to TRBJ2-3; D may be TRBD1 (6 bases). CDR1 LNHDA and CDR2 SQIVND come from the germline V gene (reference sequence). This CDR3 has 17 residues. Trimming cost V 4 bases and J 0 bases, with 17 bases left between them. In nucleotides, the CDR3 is TGTGCCAGTAGTACCCCAGGGGTCAGAGCTAGCACAGATACGCAGTATTTT. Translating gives CASSTPGVRASTDTQYF.

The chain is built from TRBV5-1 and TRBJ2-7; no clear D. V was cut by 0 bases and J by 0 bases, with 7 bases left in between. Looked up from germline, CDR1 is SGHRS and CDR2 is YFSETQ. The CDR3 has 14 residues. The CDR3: CASSLGPSSYEQYF. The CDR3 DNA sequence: TGCGCCAGCAGCTTGGGTCCGAGCTCCTACGAGCAGTACTTC. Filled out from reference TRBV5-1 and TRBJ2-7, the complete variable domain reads KAGVTQTPRYLIKTRGQQVTLSCSPISGHRSVSWYQQTPGQGLQFLFEYFSETQRNKGNFPGRFSGRQFSNSRSEMNVSTLELGDSALYLCASSLGPSSYEQYFGPGTRLTVT.